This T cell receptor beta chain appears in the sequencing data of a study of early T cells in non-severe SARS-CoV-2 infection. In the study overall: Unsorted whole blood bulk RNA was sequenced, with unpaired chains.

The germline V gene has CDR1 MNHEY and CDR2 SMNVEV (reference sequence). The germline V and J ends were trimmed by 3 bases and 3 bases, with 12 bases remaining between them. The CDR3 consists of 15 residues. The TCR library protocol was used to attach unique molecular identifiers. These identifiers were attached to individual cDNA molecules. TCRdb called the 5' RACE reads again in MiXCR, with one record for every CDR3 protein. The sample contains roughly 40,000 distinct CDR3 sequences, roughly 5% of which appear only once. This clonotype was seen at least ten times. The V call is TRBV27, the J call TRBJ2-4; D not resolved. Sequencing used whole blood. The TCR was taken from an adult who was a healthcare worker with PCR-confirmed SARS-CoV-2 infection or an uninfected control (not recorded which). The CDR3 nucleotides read TGTGCCAGCAGTTTCACCGACTTGGGCAAAAACATTCAGTACTTC. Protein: CASSFTDLGKNIQYF.